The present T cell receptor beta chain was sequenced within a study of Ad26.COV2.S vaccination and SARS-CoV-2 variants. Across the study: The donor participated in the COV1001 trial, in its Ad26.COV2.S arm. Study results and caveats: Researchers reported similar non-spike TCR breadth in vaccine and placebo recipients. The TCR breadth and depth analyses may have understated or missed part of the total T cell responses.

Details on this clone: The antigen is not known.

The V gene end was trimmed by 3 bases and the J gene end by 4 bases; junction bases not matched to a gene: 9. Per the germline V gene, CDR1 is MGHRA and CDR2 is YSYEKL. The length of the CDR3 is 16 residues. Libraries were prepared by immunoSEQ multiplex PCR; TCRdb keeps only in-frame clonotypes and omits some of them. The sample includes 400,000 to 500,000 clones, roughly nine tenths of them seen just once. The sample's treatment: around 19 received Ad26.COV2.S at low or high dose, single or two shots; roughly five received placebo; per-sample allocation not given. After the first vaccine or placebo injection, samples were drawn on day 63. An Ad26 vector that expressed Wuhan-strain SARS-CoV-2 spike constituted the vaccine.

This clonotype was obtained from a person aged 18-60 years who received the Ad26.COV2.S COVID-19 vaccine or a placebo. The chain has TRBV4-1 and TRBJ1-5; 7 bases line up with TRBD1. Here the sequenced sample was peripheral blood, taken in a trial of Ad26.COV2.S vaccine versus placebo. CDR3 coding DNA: TGCGCCAGCAGCCAGGGCCCGACAGGGAAAAATCAGCCCCAGCATTTT. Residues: CASSQGPTGKNQPQHF.